This is a list of T cell receptor beta chains from one sample in a study of CD8 T cells in Susac syndrome. TCRdb fed the immunoSEQ multiplex PCR reads into MiXCR, producing one record per CDR3 protein. The sample lists some 260,000 distinct CDR3 sequences; just under 95% were seen once. Sample: CD4+ T cells from PBMCs. The receptor set was obtained from a human donor with multiple sclerosis. Each CDR3 is given with its conserved first and last residue. A D gene is named only where the DNA matches it firmly. Size values are once, few and many counts, or a class for expanded clones, and some rows have none.

TRBJ2-5	.	TRBV20-1	.	TGCAGTGCTCCGCAGGGGGGCTCGGGACTAGGGGCGACCCAGTACTTC	CSAPQGGSGLGATQYF
TRBJ1-4	.	TRBV7-6	.	TGTGCCAGCAGCTTAGGCGGAGGGAATAATGAAAAACTGTTTTTT	CASSLGGGNNEKLFF
TRBJ2-7	.	TRBV2	.	TGTGCCAGCAGCGATGACTCCTACGAGCAGTACTTC	CASSDDSYEQYF
TRBJ1-2	TRBD1	TRBV28	.	TGTGCCAGCAGAACCGGGACAGAGTATGGCTACACCTTC	CASRTGTEYGYTF
TRBJ1-1	.	TRBV6-1	.	TGTGCCAGCAGACCAAGGCGACAGGCCCTGGGCACTGAAGCTTTCTTT	CASRPRRQALGTEAFF
TRBJ2-5	.	TRBV4-2	.	TGTGCCAGCAGAGGATACCCCGGGACGGTGAAAGAGACCCAGTACTTC	CASRGYPGTVKETQYF
TRBJ2-3	.	TRBV7-2	.	TGTGCCAGCAGTACACTTCGAGATACGCAGTATTTT	CASSTLRDTQYF
TRBJ2-6	.	TRBV7-9	.	TGTGCCAGCAGAGGCCTCAACTCTGGGGCCAACGTCCTGACTTTC	CASRGLNSGANVLTF
TRBJ2-1	TRBD1	TRBV7-9	.	TGTGCCAGCAGCTGGACAGGGGACGAGCAGTTCTTC	CASSWTGDEQFF
TRBJ1-2	.	TRBV5-1	.	TGCGCCAGCCGGGGGCAGGGATACTCTGGCTACACCTTC	CASRGQGYSGYTF
TRBJ1-2	.	TRBV6-5	.	TGTGCCAGCAGTTACGGCTATGGCTACACCTTC	CASSYGYGYTF
TRBJ2-4	.	TRBV20-1	.	TGCAGCGGGAGAGGGGGGGCCAAAAACATTCAGTACTTC	CSGRGGAKNIQYF
TRBJ2-2	.	TRBV7-7	.	TGTGCTAGCAGCTCGAATGTACAGGGACCTGGGAACACCGGGGAGCTGTTTTTT	CASSSNVQGPGNTGELFF
TRBJ2-2	.	TRBV24-1	.	TGTGCCACCAGTGCCTCCCTCGGGTACACCGGGGAGCTGTTTTTT	CATSASLGYTGELFF
TRBJ2-5	.	TRBV19	.	TGTGCCAGTAGTTCGCAGGGTCGGGAGACCCAGTACTTC	CASSSQGRETQYF
TRBJ1-2	.	TRBV10-3	.	TGTGCCATCGGGGGGGGCCTGGCAGATGGCTACACCTTC	CAIGGGLADGYTF
TRBJ2-5	.	TRBV7-6	few	TGTGCCAGCAGCCACCGCCAAGAGACCCAGTACTTC	CASSHRQETQYF
TRBJ2-3	TRBD2	TRBV9	.	TGTGCCAGCAGCGTAGGCGGGGGTATGTCTTCGGATACGCAGTATTTT	CASSVGGGMSSDTQYF
TRBJ1-3	TRBD1	TRBV12-3/TRBV12-4	.	TGTGCCAGCAGTTTGTGGCCTCCGGGACAGGGAAACACCATATATTTT	CASSLWPPGQGNTIYF
TRBJ2-2	TRBD2	TRBV19	.	TGTGCCAGTAGGGGACTAGCGGGAGGGCCAGGAAGGGGCACCGGGGAGCTGTTTTTT	CASRGLAGGPGRGTGELFF
TRBJ2-2	.	TRBV6-1	once	TGTGCCAGCAGTGCGACGGACGGTTACACCGGGGAGCTGTTTTTT	CASSATDGYTGELFF
TRBJ1-5	.	TRBV4-1	.	TGCGCCAGCAGCCAAGATGAGGATCAGCCCCAGCATTTT	CASSQDEDQPQHF
TRBJ2-5	TRBD1	TRBV12-3/TRBV12-4	.	TGTGCCAGCAGCCGTGGACAGGGGGTTGTGGAGACCCAGTACTTC	CASSRGQGVVETQYF
TRBJ2-1	.	TRBV4-2	once	TGTGCCAGCAGCCAAGATCGCTCTAACAATGAGCAGTTCTTC	CASSQDRSNNEQFF
TRBJ2-5	.	TRBV18	.	TGTGCCAGCTCACAGAGGGTCACCGCGGGGCAAGGTAACTTC	CASSQRVTAGQGNF